This TCR beta chain was retrieved from a study of CD8+ T cells in alopecia areata. The CDR3 has 16 residues. V lost 5 bases, J lost 8 bases, and 9 bases stayed unmatched. In germline, CDR1 is SEHNR, CDR2 FQNEAQ (reference sequence). Documented treatment: oral pan-JAK inhibitor, 5-10 mg twice daily. CD4+ and CD8+ T cells were sorted from PBMCs stained for CD3, CD4 and CD8. Extraction of RNA preceded its reverse transcription into cDNA, which served as the sequencing template. Assay: immunoSEQ multiplex PCR; the TCRdb copy retains only in-frame clones and omits some. The sample shows roughly 64,000 clones, 35% to 55% of them seen only once.

This sequence joins TRBV7-9 and TRBJ2-1; the match to TRBD2 covers 13 bases. The sample consisted of CD8+ T cells sorted from blood, taken between weeks 36 and 40, from a patient treated with tofacitinib. The TCR sequence derives from a human donor with alopecia areata. In DNA form, the CDR3 reads TGTGCCAGCAGCACCCCCAGGACTAGCGGGAGCTATGAGCAGTTCTTC. Translated: CASSTPRTSGSYEQFF.